The 19 T cell receptor beta chains below were found in one sample sequenced in a study of T cell responses to AZD1222 COVID-19 vaccine. This table comes from immunoSEQ multiplex PCR, and its TCRdb copy is limited to in-frame clones, with some not included. This sample has 80,000 to 100,000 clones, with 87% found just once. The specimen was peripheral blood, collected 28 days after the second AZD1222 dose. The source is an adult who received the AZD1222 COVID-19 vaccine.

The chain has TRBV29-1 and TRBJ2-7, with 10 bases aligning to TRBD1. The V gene's germline CDR1 is SQVTM and CDR2 ANQGSEA. The CDR3 runs 14 residues. With V trimmed by 6 bases and J by 0 bases, 5 bases remained unmatched. CDR3 in amino acids: CSVVGTGDSYEQYF. In nucleotides, the CDR3 is TGCAGCGTAGTAGGGACAGGGGACTCCTACGAGCAGTACTTC.

The chain combines TRBV3-1 (or the pseudogene TRBV3-2) with TRBJ2-3; D might be TRBD1 (6 bases). The V and J ends lost 0 bases and 1 base respectively, with 11 bases between them. The length of the CDR3 is 16 residues. Per the germline V gene, CDR1 is LGHDT and CDR2 is YNNKEL (reference sequence). CDR3 protein: CASSQDVAGGTDTQYF. CDR3 nucleotides: TGTGCCAGCAGCCAAGATGTGGCAGGGGGCACAGATACGCAGTATTTT.

V and J are TRBV7-9 and TRBJ1-2; 7 nucleotides match TRBD1. With V trimmed by 7 bases and J by 4 bases, 6 bases remained unmatched. This CDR3 has 13 residues. Per germline, CDR1 SEHNR and CDR2 FQNEAQ (reference sequence). In DNA, the CDR3 is TGTGCCAGCACCCTAAAGGGGGCCTATGGCTACACCTTC. Its protein is CASTLKGAYGYTF. Combining the CDR3 with reference TRBV7-9 and TRBJ1-2 gives the whole variable domain DTGVSQNPRHKITKRGQNVTFRCDPISEHNRLYWYRQTLGQGPEFLTYFQNEAQLEKSRLLSDRFSAERPKGSFSTLEIQRTEQGDSAMYLCASTLKGAYGYTFGSGTRLTVV.

The chain carries TRBV30 and TRBJ1-3; the D is unclear. The CDR3 contains 15 residues. V was cut by 0 bases and J by 0 bases, with 9 bases left in between. CDR1 GTSNPN and CDR2 SVGIG come from the germline V gene (reference sequence). The CDR3 bases are TGTGCCTGGAGTGTGCGGCATTACTCTGGAAACACCATATATTTT. Translated: CAWSVRHYSGNTIYF. Based on the CDR3 plus reference TRBV30 and TRBJ1-3, the full variable domain is SQTIHQWPATLVQPVGSPLSLECTVEGTSNPNLYWYRQAAGRGLQLLFYSVGIGQISSEVPQNLSASRPQDRQFILSSKKLLLSDSGFYLCAWSVRHYSGNTIYFGEGSWLTVV.

The V call is TRBV6-5, the J call TRBJ2-7, with 7 positions matching TRBD1. V lost 2 bases and J lost 3; bases outside the gene matches: 4. The CDR3 is made up of 14 amino acids. Germline V CDR1 and CDR2: MNHEY, SVGAGI. The CDR3 here is CASSYQNRGYEQYF. The CDR3 bases are TGTGCCAGCAGTTACCAGAACAGGGGCTACGAGCAGTACTTC.

The rearrangement uses TRBV9 and TRBJ2-5; 8 nucleotides align to TRBD2. Germline V gene sequence: CDR1 SGDLS, CDR2 YYNGEE. J gave up 2 bases and V 4 bases, and 10 bases lay outside the gene matches. The CDR3 contains 16 residues. The CDR3 here is CASSPLRGGPQETQYF. CDR3 DNA sequence: TGTGCCAGCAGCCCTCTCCGCGGGGGGCCACAAGAGACCCAGTACTTC.

The gene calls are TRBV4-3 and TRBJ2-5, with D perhaps being TRBD1 or TRBD2 (5 bases each). V was clipped by 1 base and J by 5 bases, with 11 bases between them. The CDR3 has 14 residues. Germline V gene data show CDR1 as LGHNA and CDR2 as YSLEER. The CDR3 DNA reads as TGCGCCAGCAGCCAAGGGGTGGGGGTCGAGACCCAGTACTTC. Its protein is CASSQGVGVETQYF.

This chain connects TRBV5-1 to TRBJ2-5, with D unclear. Trimming removed 0 bases at V and 4 bases at J, with 10 bases between. This CDR3 is 14 amino acids long. Germline CDR1 is SGHRS and CDR2 is YFSETQ. In DNA form, the CDR3 reads TGCGCCAGCAGCTTGGGGGTCGTTGGAGAGACCCAGTACTTC. This encodes CASSLGVVGETQYF.

This chain joins TRBV20-1 and TRBJ1-2; D is perhaps TRBD1 (5 bases). CDR1 and CDR2 from the germline V gene are DFQATT and SNEGSKA (reference sequence). This CDR3 is 13 amino acids long. Deletions cut 4 bases from V and 0 bases from J, with 9 bases between. The DNA for the CDR3 is TGCAGTGCTATTGAGGGGACTAACTATGGCTACACCTTC. It encodes CSAIEGTNYGYTF.

V gene TRBV6-6 combines with J gene TRBJ2-5; tentative D call: TRBD2 (6 bases). CDR3 length equals 13 residues. CDR1 is MNHNY, CDR2 SVGAGI, per germline (reference sequence). Trimming cost V 10 bases and J 3 bases, with 15 bases left between them. The chain's CDR3 is CATYRGTEETQYF. The CDR3 nucleotides read TGTGCCACCTATAGAGGGACTGAAGAGACCCAGTACTTC.

The table lists this clone with a count of one. This rearrangement joins TRBV7-6 to TRBJ2-1; TRBD2 matches at 7 bases. Trimming cost V 4 bases and J 0 bases; bases outside gene matches: 6. There are 16 residues in the CDR3. Germline V gene sequence: CDR1 SGHVS, CDR2 FNYEAQ. This CDR3 is CASSSMRGSSYNEQFF. CDR3 bases: TGTGCCAGCAGCTCAATGCGGGGGAGCTCCTACAATGAGCAGTTCTTC.

The gene calls are TRBV6-4 and TRBJ2-3, with TRBD2 matching over 12 bases. The ends lost 3 bases at V and 5 bases at J; junction bases unmatched: 3. Germline V lookup: CDR1 MRHNA, CDR2 SNTAGT. CDR3 size: 15 residues. The CDR3, as DNA: TGTGCCAGCAGTGAGACTAGCGGGAGTCTAGATACGCAGTATTTT. It encodes CASSETSGSLDTQYF.

This chain links TRBV11-2 with TRBJ2-5, with D possibly being TRBD1 (5 bases). V shed 0 bases and J shed 2 bases, with 10 bases lying between them. The CDR3 is 15 amino acids. CDR1 and CDR2 (germline): SGHAT, FQNNGV. In DNA form, the CDR3 reads TGTGCCAGCAGCTTAGAAAGGGGCGGACAAGAGACCCAGTACTTC. Translated: CASSLERGGQETQYF.

The V gene is TRBV7-2, the J gene TRBJ2-7; D gene uncertain. The V end lost 3 bases, the J end lost 4 bases, and 10 bases lay between the germline ends. CDR3 length equals 13 residues. The germline V gene encodes CDR1 SGHTA and CDR2 FQGNSA. This chain's CDR3 is CASSFSQLYEQYF. DNA of the CDR3: TGTGCCAGCAGCTTCTCGCAATTGTACGAGCAGTACTTC.

The DNA for the CDR3 is TGCAGCGCCGCGAGGGATTTGGGCGCTTTCTTT. Its protein product is CSAARDLGAFF. The J gene is TRBJ1-1, the V gene TRBV29-1, with D uncertain. The CDR3 contains 11 residues. Germline V gene sequence: CDR1 SQVTM, CDR2 ANQGSEA. Trimming stripped 7 bases from V and 11 bases from J, with 17 bases between.

Only one count was recorded for this clone. The rearrangement joins TRBV11-2 to TRBJ1-2; TRBD1 agrees at 7 bases. There are 15 residues in the CDR3. Per the germline V gene, CDR1 is SGHAT and CDR2 is FQNNGV. Losses at the gene ends were 5 bases for V and 4 bases for J; bases not matched to a gene: 10. CDR3 residues: CASSPRQGRSYGYTF. CDR3 DNA: TGTGCCAGCAGCCCACGACAGGGCAGGTCCTATGGCTACACCTTC.

This clone has just a few counts. The V and J genes are TRBV9 and TRBJ2-3; 7 bases are shared with TRBD2. V gave up 3 bases and J gave up 0 bases; unmatched junction bases: 7. From germline, CDR1 is SGDLS and CDR2 YYNGEE. CDR3 size: 16 residues. The CDR3 spells CASSGRERGSTDTQYF. The CDR3 DNA follows: TGTGCCAGCAGCGGTAGGGAGCGGGGCAGCACAGATACGCAGTATTTT.

The gene calls are TRBV27 and TRBJ1-5, with D hard to call. The length of the CDR3 is 13 residues. Germline lookup yields CDR1 MNHEY and CDR2 SMNVEV (reference sequence). With 5 bases removed from V and 6 bases from J, the gap between germline ends came to 11 bases. CDR3 loop: CASSASAGQPQHF. In DNA, the CDR3 is TGTGCCAGCAGTGCCTCAGCGGGTCAGCCCCAGCATTTT.

The chain carries TRBV27 and TRBJ2-5; no firm D call. This CDR3 contains 14 residues. Germline V lookup: CDR1 MNHEY, CDR2 SMNVEV (reference sequence). Trimming shortened V by 2 bases and J by 6 bases, and 13 bases separated the two germline ends. In nucleotides, the CDR3 is TGTGCCAGCAGTTTAGCTCTAACCAGCCAGACCCAGTACTTC. This codes for CASSLALTSQTQYF.